The source of this T cell receptor (beta chain) is a study of T cells in Graves' hyperthyroidism and ophthalmopathy. Thyroid ultrasound and orbital computed tomography, with clinical symptoms and serum thyroxine and TRAb, informed diagnoses. The CDR3 sequence is 18 residues long. Germline V gene data show CDR1 as MDHEN and CDR2 as SYDVKM. Study-level results: Ophthalmopathy, as predicted by the model, came a median approximately 6.5 months after the prediction.

This clonotype was counted only a few times. The antigen is not known. Sequence at one end of the junction differs from germline and may be a read error. RNA transcripts served as the template for amplifying TCR beta CDR3 regions. The HTBI primer set was used in a first-round RT-PCR of the TCR CDR3. TCRdb redid the calling of the multiplex PCR reads with MiXCR, one entry per CDR3 protein. Counted here are a few hundred thousand distinct CDR3 sequences, 15% to 18% occurring once; the ten biggest clones make up 25% to 35%. This receptor was obtained from a woman aged 18-29 years with Graves' hyperthyroidism that later progressed to Graves' ophthalmopathy. J is TRBJ1-1 and V is TRBV28; the match to TRBD1 covers 7 bases. Material for sequencing was blood. CDR3 sequence: CVSSPTTGDLSDYTEAFF. The CDR3 DNA sequence: TGTGTCAGCAGCCCAACTACAGGGGATCTAAGTGACTACACTGAAGCTTTCTTT. The complete variable domain, with remaining parts taken from reference TRBV28 and TRBJ1-1, reads DVKVTQSSRYLVKRTGEKVFLECVQDMDHENMFWYRQDPGLGLRLIYFSYDVKMKEKGDIPEGYSVSREKKERFSLILESASTNQTSMYLCVSSPTTGDLSDYTEAFFGQGTRLTVV.